This T cell receptor (beta chain) was sequenced during a study of blood T cell repertoires in COVID-19. Method: immunoSEQ multiplex PCR; TCRdb's copy keeps in-frame clones and lacks some. The table has more than 150,000 clones, almost 85% seen once. This CDR3 comprises 16 residues. Trimming left V 3 bases short and J 6 bases short, with 17 bases between. Germline V gene sequence: CDR1 SGHDN, CDR2 FVKESK. The source is a man aged 45-60 years who had recovered from COVID-19. What was sequenced was PBMCs or T cells enriched from blood (not recorded which). The gene calls are TRBV14 and TRBJ1-4; possible D gene TRBD1, 6 bases. This chain's CDR3 is CASSHQTGKADEKLFF. The DNA for the CDR3 is TGTGCCAGCAGCCACCAAACAGGGAAGGCAGATGAAAAACTGTTTTTT.